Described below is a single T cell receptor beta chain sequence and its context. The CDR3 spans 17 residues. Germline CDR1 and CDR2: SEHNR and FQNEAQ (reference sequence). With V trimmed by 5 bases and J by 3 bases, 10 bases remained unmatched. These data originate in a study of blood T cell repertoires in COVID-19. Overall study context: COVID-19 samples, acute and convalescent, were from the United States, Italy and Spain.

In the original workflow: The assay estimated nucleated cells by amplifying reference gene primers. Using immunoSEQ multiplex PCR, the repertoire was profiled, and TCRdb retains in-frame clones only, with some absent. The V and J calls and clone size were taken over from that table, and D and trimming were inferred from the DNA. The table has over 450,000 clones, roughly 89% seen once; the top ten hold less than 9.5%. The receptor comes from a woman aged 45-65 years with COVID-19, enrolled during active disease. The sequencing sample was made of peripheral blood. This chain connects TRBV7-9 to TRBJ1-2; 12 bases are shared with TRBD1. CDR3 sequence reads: CASSPRDRGRADYGYTF. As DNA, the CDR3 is TGTGCCAGCAGCCCCCGGGACAGGGGGCGTGCGGACTATGGCTACACCTTC.